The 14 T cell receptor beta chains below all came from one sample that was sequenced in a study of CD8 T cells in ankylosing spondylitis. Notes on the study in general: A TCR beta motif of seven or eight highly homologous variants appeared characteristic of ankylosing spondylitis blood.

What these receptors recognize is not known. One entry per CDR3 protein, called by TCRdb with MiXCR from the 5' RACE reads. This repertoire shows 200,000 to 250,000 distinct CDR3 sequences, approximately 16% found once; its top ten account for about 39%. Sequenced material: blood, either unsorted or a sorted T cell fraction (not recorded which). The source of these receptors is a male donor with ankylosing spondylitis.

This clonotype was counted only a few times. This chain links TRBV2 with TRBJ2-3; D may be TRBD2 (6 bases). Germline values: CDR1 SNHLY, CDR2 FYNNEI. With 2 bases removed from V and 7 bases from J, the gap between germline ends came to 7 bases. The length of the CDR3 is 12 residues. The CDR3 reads CASSELANTQYF. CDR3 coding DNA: TGTGCCAGCAGTGAACTAGCGAATACGCAGTATTTT.

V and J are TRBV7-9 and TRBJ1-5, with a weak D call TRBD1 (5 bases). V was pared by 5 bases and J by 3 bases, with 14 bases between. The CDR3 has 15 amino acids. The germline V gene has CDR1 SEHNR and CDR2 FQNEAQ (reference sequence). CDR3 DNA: TGTGCCAGCAGCAGCGGGGGTCTCTCCAATCAGCCCCAGCATTTT. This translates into CASSSGGLSNQPQHF.

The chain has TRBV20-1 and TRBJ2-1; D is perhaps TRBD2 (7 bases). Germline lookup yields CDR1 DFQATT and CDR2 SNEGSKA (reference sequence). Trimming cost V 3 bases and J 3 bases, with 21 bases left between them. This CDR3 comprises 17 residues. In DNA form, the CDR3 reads TGCAGTGCTAGTTCTCCGGGGGGCGGACTAATCTACAATGAGCAGTTCTTC. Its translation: CSASSPGGGLIYNEQFF.

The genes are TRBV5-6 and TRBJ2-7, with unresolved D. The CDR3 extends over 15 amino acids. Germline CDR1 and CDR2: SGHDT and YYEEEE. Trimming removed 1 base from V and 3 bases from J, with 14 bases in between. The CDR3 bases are TGTGCCAGCAGCTTGCCTGATGACGGAGACTACGAGCAGTACTTC. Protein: CASSLPDDGDYEQYF. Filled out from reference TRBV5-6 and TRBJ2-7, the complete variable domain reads DAGVTQSPTHLIKTRGQQVTLRCSPKSGHDTVSWYQQALGQGPQFIFQYYEEEERQRGNFPDRFSGHQFPNYSSELNVNALLLGDSALYLCASSLPDDGDYEQYFGPGTRLTVT.

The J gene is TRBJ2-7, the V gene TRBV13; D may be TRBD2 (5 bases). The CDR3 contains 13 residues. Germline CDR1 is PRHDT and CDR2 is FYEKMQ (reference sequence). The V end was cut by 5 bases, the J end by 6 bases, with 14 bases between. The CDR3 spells CASSAAPAGEQYF. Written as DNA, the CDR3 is TGTGCCAGCAGCGCTGCGCCGGCGGGCGAGCAGTACTTC.

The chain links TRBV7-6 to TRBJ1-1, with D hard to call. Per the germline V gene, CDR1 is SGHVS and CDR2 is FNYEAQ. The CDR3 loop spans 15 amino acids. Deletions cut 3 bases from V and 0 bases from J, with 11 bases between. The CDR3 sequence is CASSFGGGMNTEAFF. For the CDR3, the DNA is TGTGCCAGCAGCTTTGGCGGAGGGATGAACACTGAAGCTTTCTTT.

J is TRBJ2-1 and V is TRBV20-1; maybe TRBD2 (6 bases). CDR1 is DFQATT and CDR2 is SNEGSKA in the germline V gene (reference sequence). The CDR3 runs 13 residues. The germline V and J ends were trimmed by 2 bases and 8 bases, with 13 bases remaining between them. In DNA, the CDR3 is TGCAGTGCTAGAAGGCGGGATGGGGATGAGCAGTTCTTC. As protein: CSARRRDGDEQFF.

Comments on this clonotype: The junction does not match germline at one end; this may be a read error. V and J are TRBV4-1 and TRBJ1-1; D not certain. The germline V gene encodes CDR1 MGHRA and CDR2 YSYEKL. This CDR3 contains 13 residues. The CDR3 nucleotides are TGCGCCAGCAGACAGATTATGAACACTGAAGCTTACTTT. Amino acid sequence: CASRQIMNTEAYF.

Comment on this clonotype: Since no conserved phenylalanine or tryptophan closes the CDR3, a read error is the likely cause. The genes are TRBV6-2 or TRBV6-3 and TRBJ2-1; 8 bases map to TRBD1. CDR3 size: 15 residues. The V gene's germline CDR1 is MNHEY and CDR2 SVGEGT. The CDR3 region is CGAGGYLASLNEQFL. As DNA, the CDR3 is TGTGGCGCAGGGGGCTACCTAGCCTCCCTCAATGAGCAGTTCCTC.

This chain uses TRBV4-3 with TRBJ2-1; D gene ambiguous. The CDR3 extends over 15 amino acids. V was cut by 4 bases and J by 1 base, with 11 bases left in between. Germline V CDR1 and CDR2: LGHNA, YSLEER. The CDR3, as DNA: TGCGCCAGCAGCCCCTTCTTGGGATCCTACAATGAGCAGTTCTTC. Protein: CASSPFLGSYNEQFF.

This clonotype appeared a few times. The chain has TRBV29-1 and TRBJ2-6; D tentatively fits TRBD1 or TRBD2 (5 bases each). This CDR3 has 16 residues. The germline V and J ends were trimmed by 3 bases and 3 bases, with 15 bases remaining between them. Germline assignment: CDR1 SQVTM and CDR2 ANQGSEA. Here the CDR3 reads CSVEGLDAGGANVLTF. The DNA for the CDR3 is TGCAGCGTTGAGGGGCTAGACGCGGGTGGGGCCAACGTCCTGACTTTC. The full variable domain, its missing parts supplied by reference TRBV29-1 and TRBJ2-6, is SAVISQKPSRDICQRGTSLTIQCQVDSQVTMMFWYRQQPGQSLTLIATANQGSEATYESGFVIDKFPISRPNLTFSTLTVSNMSPEDSSIYLCSVEGLDAGGANVLTFGAGSRLTVL.

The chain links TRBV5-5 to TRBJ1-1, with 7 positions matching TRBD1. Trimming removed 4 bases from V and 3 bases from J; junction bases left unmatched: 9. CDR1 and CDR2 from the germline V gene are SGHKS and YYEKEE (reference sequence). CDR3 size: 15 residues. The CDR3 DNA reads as TGTGCCAGCAGCGCTTACACAGGGGCCGACACTGAAGCTTTCTTT. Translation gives CASSAYTGADTEAFF.

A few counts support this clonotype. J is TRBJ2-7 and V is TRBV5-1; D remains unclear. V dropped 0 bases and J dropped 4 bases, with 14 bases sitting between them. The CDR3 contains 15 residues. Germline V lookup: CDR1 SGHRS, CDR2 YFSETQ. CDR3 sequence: CASSLVDSPPYEQYF. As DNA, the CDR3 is TGCGCCAGCAGCTTGGTGGATTCTCCCCCTTACGAGCAGTACTTC.

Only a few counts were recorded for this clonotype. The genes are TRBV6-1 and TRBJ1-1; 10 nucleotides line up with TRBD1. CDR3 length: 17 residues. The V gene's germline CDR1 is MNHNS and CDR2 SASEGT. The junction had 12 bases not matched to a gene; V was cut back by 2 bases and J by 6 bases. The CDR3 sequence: CASSEIWDRGMAAEAFF. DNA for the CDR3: TGTGCCAGCAGTGAAATTTGGGACAGGGGAATGGCTGCTGAAGCTTTCTTT.